A selection of T cell receptor beta chains follows, all from one sample in a study of cytomegalovirus exposure and HLA in healthy donors. TCRdb's copy holds only in-frame clones and misses some; the assay was immunoSEQ multiplex PCR. The table has some 170,000 clones, roughly 78% seen once. What was sequenced was PBMCs. The receptor set was obtained from a man aged 35 to 55 in good health and CMV-seronegative. Both conserved end residues are part of each CDR3. A D gene is named only where the DNA matches it firmly. Only some rows state a clone size, as once, few, many or a class for expanded clones.

DNA: TGTGCCAGTAGTGCGTCTAGCGGGATTTACGAGCAGTACTTC; CDR3: CASSASSGIYEQYF; V: TRBV19; J: TRBJ2-7; D: TRBD2; size: .
DNA: TGCGCCAGCAGCTTGGATGCTAGCGGGAGTGCTTTAGATACGCAGTATTTT; CDR3: CASSLDASGSALDTQYF; V: TRBV5-1; J: TRBJ2-3; D: TRBD2; size: .
DNA: TGTGCTAGTGGTTTGGGACAGGGGGGATATGTTCGCACCGGGGAGCTGTTTTTT; CDR3: CASGLGQGGYVRTGELFF; V: TRBV12-5; J: TRBJ2-2; D: TRBD1; size: .
DNA: TGTGCCACCAGCAGCCCGCGGGGCGAGCAGTACTTC; CDR3: CATSSPRGEQYF; V: TRBV15; J: TRBJ2-7; D: .; size: .
DNA: TGTGCCAGCAGTCAACAGAGCTACGAGCAGTACTTC; CDR3: CASSQQSYEQYF; V: TRBV7-8; J: TRBJ2-7; D: .; size: .
DNA: TGTGCCAGCGCTACCCCGAATCAGCCCCAGCATTTT; CDR3: CASATPNQPQHF; V: TRBV18; J: TRBJ1-5; D: .; size: .
DNA: TGTGCCAGCAGTTTAGGCGGGGGTTCCTACAATGAGCAGTTCTTC; CDR3: CASSLGGGSYNEQFF; V: TRBV27; J: TRBJ2-1; D: TRBD2; size: .
DNA: TGTGCCAGCAGTTTTTGGGCAGGTAGTAAAGCTTTCTTT; CDR3: CASSFWAGSKAFF; V: TRBV28; J: TRBJ1-1; D: .; size: .
DNA: TGTGCCAGCAGTACTGCCCCTATCCAGTACTTC; CDR3: CASSTAPIQYF; V: TRBV28; J: TRBJ2-5; D: .; size: .
DNA: TGTGCTAGCAGCTTAGATGAGGCAGGGGCTACAACACTGGGTTCGGATGAGCAGTTCTTC; CDR3: CASSLDEAGATTLGSDEQFF; V: TRBV7-7; J: TRBJ2-1; D: .; size: .
DNA: TGCGCCAGCAGCTTGGCGGTCAACTCCTACAATGAGCAGTTCTTC; CDR3: CASSLAVNSYNEQFF; V: TRBV5-1; J: TRBJ2-1; D: .; size: .
DNA: TGCGCCAGCAGCCAAGATTTCAGGATGTCTGGAAACACCATATATTTT; CDR3: CASSQDFRMSGNTIYF; V: TRBV4-1; J: TRBJ1-3; D: .; size: .
DNA: TGTGCCAGCAGCTTGACTAGCGGGAGCGGAAGGCCTGGTTACAATGAGCAGTTCTTC; CDR3: CASSLTSGSGRPGYNEQFF; V: TRBV5-4; J: TRBJ2-1; D: TRBD2; size: .
DNA: TGTGCCAGCAGCCTACTGTCGCCCCCCTACGAGCAGTACTTC; CDR3: CASSLLSPPYEQYF; V: TRBV14; J: TRBJ2-7; D: .; size: .
DNA: TGTGCCAGCAGCCCGAATGTGGAGCAGTACTTC; CDR3: CASSPNVEQYF; V: TRBV11-2; J: TRBJ2-5; D: .; size: .
DNA: TGTGCCATCAGTGGGCGAGCGGACGACTACGAGCAGTACTTC; CDR3: CAISGRADDYEQYF; V: TRBV10-3; J: TRBJ2-7; D: .; size: .
DNA: TGCAGCGTTGTCTCGCGACAGGGCTTATCTGGGGCCAACGTCCTGACTTTC; CDR3: CSVVSRQGLSGANVLTF; V: TRBV29-1; J: TRBJ2-6; D: TRBD1; size: .
DNA: TGTGCCAGCAGCTTATACCCGGGACAGGGGGGCGCTGAGCAGTTCTTC; CDR3: CASSLYPGQGGAEQFF; V: TRBV7-2; J: TRBJ2-1; D: TRBD1; size: .
DNA: TGTGCCATCAGTGAGGTCCGGGACAATCAGCCCCAGCATTTT; CDR3: CAISEVRDNQPQHF; V: TRBV10-3; J: TRBJ1-5; D: .; size: few
DNA: TGTGCCAGCAGCTTAGCGTCCGTCGAGGCCTATGGCTACACCTTC; CDR3: CASSLASVEAYGYTF; V: TRBV7-9; J: TRBJ1-2; D: .; size: .
DNA: TGCGCCAGCAGCTTGGCCGGGACAGGGGCCTCGGGGTCACCCCTCCACTTT; CDR3: CASSLAGTGASGSPLHF; V: TRBV5-1; J: TRBJ1-6; D: TRBD1; size: .
DNA: TGTGCCAGCAGCCCTAACCGGGACTCAAATGAGCAGTTCTTC; CDR3: CASSPNRDSNEQFF; V: TRBV28; J: TRBJ2-1; D: .; size: .
DNA: TGTGCCAGTAACCCGACTAGCGGCTCCTACGAGCAGTACTTC; CDR3: CASNPTSGSYEQYF; V: TRBV19; J: TRBJ2-7; D: TRBD2; size: .
DNA: TGTGCCAGCTCCCAGACTAGCGGGAGAACTGAGACCCAGTACTTC; CDR3: CASSQTSGRTETQYF; V: TRBV18; J: TRBJ2-5; D: TRBD2; size: few
DNA: TGTGCCAGCAGTTTTGTGGTTTTGGGGGGGACGGGAGAGTACAATGAGCAGTTCTTC; CDR3: CASSFVVLGGTGEYNEQFF; V: TRBV28; J: TRBJ2-1; D: TRBD2; size: .
DNA: TGTGCCAGCAGTCCTCAGCTGTCGACAGGGATCAGAGGGCAGTACTTC; CDR3: CASSPQLSTGIRGQYF; V: TRBV28; J: TRBJ2-7; D: TRBD1; size: .
DNA: TGCGCCAGCAGCTTGAATGGCGCTGTGGGGCCGAACACTGAAGCTTTCTTT; CDR3: CASSLNGAVGPNTEAFF; V: TRBV5-1; J: TRBJ1-1; D: .; size: .
DNA: TGTGCCAGCTCGGCCGGGACAGGGTTGATCTACGAGCAGTACTTC; CDR3: CASSAGTGLIYEQYF; V: TRBV18; J: TRBJ2-7; D: TRBD1; size: .
DNA: TGTGCCAGCAGTCGGACAGGTTGGGAAGGAGGGGCCGGGGAGCTGTTTTTT; CDR3: CASSRTGWEGGAGELFF; V: TRBV28; J: TRBJ2-2; D: .; size: .
DNA: TGTGCCAGCTCGCCACCGGGGGGCACTGAAGCTTTCTTT; CDR3: CASSPPGGTEAFF; V: TRBV18; J: TRBJ1-1; D: .; size: .
DNA: TGTGCCAGCAGCGTAGTTTTCCTAGACGGGGGTTACAATGAGCAGTTCTTC; CDR3: CASSVVFLDGGYNEQFF; V: TRBV9; J: TRBJ2-1; D: .; size: .
DNA: TGTGCCAGCAGAAAGAGGGGGCGACTGAGCGATGGAAAGTTCTTC; CDR3: CASRKRGRLSDGKFF; V: TRBV7-2; J: TRBJ2-1; D: TRBD1; size: .
DNA: TGCGCCAGCAGCTCGGGACAGGGGGACACCGGGGAGCTGTTTTTT; CDR3: CASSSGQGDTGELFF; V: TRBV5-1; J: TRBJ2-2; D: TRBD1; size: .